This paragraph covers one T cell receptor (beta chain) sequence. Run at survey level, the immunoSEQ assay was version v3.0. It was roughly 35,000-50,000 T-cell genomes per sample that sequencing targeted. Sequencing used immunoSEQ multiplex PCR; TCRdb keeps in-frame clones, though not all of them. The repertoire holds about 16,000 clones, with approximately 86% as singletons. This sample is drawn from a study of long-term antiretroviral therapy in people with HIV. CDR3 length: 15 residues. V lost 2 bases and J lost 1, with 9 bases in between. Germline CDR1 SEHNR, CDR2 FQNEAQ (reference sequence). Treatment for every participant with HIV took place in the United States.

The input for sequencing was unsorted PBMCs, taken more than 2.2 years before starting antiretroviral therapy. This TCR came from a woman aged 25 to 39 with HIV. The V and J genes are TRBV7-9 and TRBJ2-1, with D uncertain. This CDR3 reads CASSLSGPSYNEQFF. The DNA of the CDR3 is TGTGCCAGCAGCTTAAGTGGCCCTTCCTACAATGAGCAGTTCTTC.